In this sample, the clone carrying this TCR beta chain turned up once. The data belong to a study of PD-L1 blockade in urothelial cancer. On the study more broadly: T cell content in blood samples showed a median of about 150,000.

CDR1 is MNHNY and CDR2 is SVGAGI in the germline V gene (reference sequence). The V and J ends lost 6 bases and 2 bases, in that order; junction bases with no gene match: 10. The CDR3 consists of 16 residues. Time point: pretreatment peripheral blood. Repertoires were generated with immunoSEQ multiplex PCR, while TCRdb's copy carries only in-frame clones and drops some. The repertoire holds tens of thousands of clones, around 90% seen once, with under 15% in the top ten. J is TRBJ2-1 and V is TRBV6-6; 7 positions agree with TRBD2. The receptor was derived from a woman in her fifties or sixties with urothelial cancer. Sequenced material: PBMCs, taken around atezolizumab (anti-PD-L1) treatment. DNA of the CDR3: TGTGCCAGCAGCCACATGGGGGGGGTAACCTACAATGAGCAGTTCTTC. This encodes CASSHMGGVTYNEQFF.